This T cell receptor (beta chain) was sequenced during a study of early T cells in non-severe SARS-CoV-2 infection. Study information: Unsorted whole-blood RNA was sequenced in bulk, leaving chains unpaired.

Concerning this clonotype itself: The antigen is unknown. A much larger clone is a single base away; this may be a read error.

Findings of the study overall: Matches to VDJdb favored anti-spike CD8 responses and missed private and CD4 specificities.

Researchers attached unique molecular identifiers to individual cDNA molecules. MiXCR, applied by TCRdb to the 5' RACE reads, yields one record per CDR3 protein. The data hold tens of thousands of distinct CDR3 sequences, with 8.5% to 10% observed a single time. CDR1 and CDR2 (germline): SQVTM, ANQGSEA. This CDR3 has 11 residues. Sequenced input: whole blood. The receptor was isolated from an adult who was a healthcare worker with PCR-confirmed SARS-CoV-2 infection or an uninfected control (not recorded which). The rearrangement joins TRBV29-1 to TRBJ2-7; D uncertain. The CDR3 sequence: CGGRTAYEQYF. The CDR3 region has the DNA TGCGGCGGCAGGACGGCCTACGAGCAGTACTTC.